This T cell receptor (beta chain) was captured in a study of T-cell reconstitution after alpha-beta-depleted transplantation in children. Using unique molecular identifiers, the investigators prepared the TCRbeta library. TCRdb reprocessed the PCR reads via MiXCR and lists one record per CDR3 protein. The sample holds approximately 490,000 distinct CDR3 sequences; about 10% are singletons and the top ten take 2% to 2.5%. This CDR3 is built from 15 residues. Per the germline V gene, CDR1 is SEHNR and CDR2 is FQNEAQ (reference sequence). Deletions cut 5 bases from V and 4 bases from J, with 14 bases between. This clonotype was seen at least ten times.

The input for sequencing was PBMCs, taken before TCRalphabeta/CD19-depleted stem cell transplant. The gene calls are TRBV7-9 and TRBJ2-2; D not certain. The clonotype comes from a child aged 2-15 years with inherited bone marrow failure, due to receive a stem cell transplant. The CDR3 nucleotides are TGTGCCAGCAGCCCGCCGAACTACCCCACCGGGGAGCTGTTTTTT. This encodes CASSPPNYPTGELFF.